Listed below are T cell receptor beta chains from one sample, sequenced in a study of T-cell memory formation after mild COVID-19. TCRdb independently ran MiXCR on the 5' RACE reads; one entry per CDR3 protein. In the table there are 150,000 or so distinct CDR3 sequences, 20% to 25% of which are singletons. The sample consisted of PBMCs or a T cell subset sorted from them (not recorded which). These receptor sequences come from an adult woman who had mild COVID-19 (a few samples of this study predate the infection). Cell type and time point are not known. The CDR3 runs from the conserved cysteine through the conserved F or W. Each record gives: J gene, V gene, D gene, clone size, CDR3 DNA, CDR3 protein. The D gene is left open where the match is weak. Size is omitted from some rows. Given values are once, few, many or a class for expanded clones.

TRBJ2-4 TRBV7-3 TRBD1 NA TGTGCCAGCAGCTTACTAGTAGGGGGCGTGGGGGCCAAAAACATTCAGTACTTC CASSLLVGGVGAKNIQYF
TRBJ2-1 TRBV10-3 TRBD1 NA TGTGCCATCAGTGAATCCTCAATGGGACAGGCGGATGAGCAGTTCTTC CAISESSMGQADEQFF
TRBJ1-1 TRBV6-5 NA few TGTGCCAGCAGCCTCGTCGGGGGGAACGCTGAAGCTTTCTTT CASSLVGGNAEAFF
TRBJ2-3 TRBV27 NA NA TGTGCCAGCAGTTTAACCTGGACAGCCACAGATACGCAGTATTTT CASSLTWTATDTQYF
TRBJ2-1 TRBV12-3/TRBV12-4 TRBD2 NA TGTGCCAGCAGTTTCGTCCCCGGACTAGCGGGAAGCAATGAGCAGTTCTTC CASSFVPGLAGSNEQFF
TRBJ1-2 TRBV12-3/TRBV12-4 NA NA TGTGCCAGCAGTTTCGGTGGAGGCTACACCTTC CASSFGGGYTF
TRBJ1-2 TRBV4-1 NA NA TGCGCCAGCAGCCAAGATCTGGGGGGAGGCTACACCTTC CASSQDLGGGYTF
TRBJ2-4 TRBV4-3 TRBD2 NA TGCGCCAGCAGCCAAGGGACCGGGACTAGCGGGACAAACATTCAGTACTTC CASSQGTGTSGTNIQYF
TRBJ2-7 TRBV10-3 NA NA TGTGCCATCAATAGACAGCCTTACGACGAGCAGTACTTC CAINRQPYDEQYF
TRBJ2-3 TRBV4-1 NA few TGCGCCAGCAGCCAGGACGCCGGGACGCCGCAAGATACGCAGTATTTT CASSQDAGTPQDTQYF
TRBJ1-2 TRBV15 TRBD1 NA TGTGCCACCAGCAGGGGGACAGGGGGCTTCTATGGCTACACCTTC CATSRGTGGFYGYTF
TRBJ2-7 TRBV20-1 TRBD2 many TGCAGTGCTAGAGATATGCGGGGGGACTACGAGCAGTACTTC CSARDMRGDYEQYF
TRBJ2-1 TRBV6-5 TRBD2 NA TGTGCCAGCAGTTACTCGACTAGCGGGAGAAGAGGTGAGCAGTTCTTC CASSYSTSGRRGEQFF
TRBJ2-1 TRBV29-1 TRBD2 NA TGCAGCGTTGAAGACGGGACTAGCAGGGACAATGAGCAGTTCTTC CSVEDGTSRDNEQFF
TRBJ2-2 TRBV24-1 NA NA TGTGCCACAAGCCGATCAAACACCGGGGAGCTGTTTTTT CATSRSNTGELFF
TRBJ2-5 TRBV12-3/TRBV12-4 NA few TGTGCCAGCAGCCCTGACTTCCAAGAGACCCAGTACTTC CASSPDFQETQYF
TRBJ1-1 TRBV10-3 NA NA TGTGCCATCAGTGAGTCGACTACAAGGCTTGGCACTGAAGCTTTCTTT CAISESTTRLGTEAFF
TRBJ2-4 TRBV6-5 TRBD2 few TGTGCCAGCAGCCTGACTAGCGCGGGCAAAAACATTCAGTACTTC CASSLTSAGKNIQYF
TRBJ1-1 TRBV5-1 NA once TGCGCCAGCAGCCCGTCCTGGACAGAGAACACTGAAGCTTTCTTT CASSPSWTENTEAFF
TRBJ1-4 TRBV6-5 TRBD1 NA TGTGCCAGCAGTCTCGGGACAGGGTATGAAAAACTGTTTTTT CASSLGTGYEKLFF
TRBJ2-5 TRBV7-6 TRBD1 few TGTGCCAGCAGCTTAGAAGGAAGGGGGCTTATGCAAGAGACCCAGTACTTC CASSLEGRGLMQETQYF
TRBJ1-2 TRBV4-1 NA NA TGCGCCAGCAGCCAAGATCTTGCCAGGGTAAACTATGGCTACACCTTC CASSQDLARVNYGYTF
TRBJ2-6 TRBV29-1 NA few TGCAGCGCTCTTGGAGACTCTGGGGCCAACGTCCTGACTTTC CSALGDSGANVLTF
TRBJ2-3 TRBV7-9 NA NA TGTGCCAGCAGCTTATTTGTGGCAGGGGCAGCAGATACGCAGTATTTT CASSLFVAGAADTQYF
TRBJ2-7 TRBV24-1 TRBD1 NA TGTGCCACCAGTGGGTCCCGGGACAGCTCCTACGAGCAGTACTTC CATSGSRDSSYEQYF
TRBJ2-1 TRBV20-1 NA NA TGCAGTGCTAGAGATCCCGGGACCTGGGGGGATTACAATGAGCAGTTCTTC CSARDPGTWGDYNEQFF
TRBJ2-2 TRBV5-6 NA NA TGTGCCAGCAGCTTGGGGTCGGCGAACACCGGGGAGCTGTTTTTT CASSLGSANTGELFF
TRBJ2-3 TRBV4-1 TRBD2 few TGCGCCAGCAGCCATCTAGCGGAGGGCACAGATACGCAGTATTTT CASSHLAEGTDTQYF
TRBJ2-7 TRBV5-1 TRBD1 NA TGCGTCAGCAGCCGCACAGGGGGCGAAAACGAGCAGTACTTC CVSSRTGGENEQYF
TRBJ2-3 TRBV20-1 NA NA TGCAGTGCTAGAGATCTACGAGGTGGCTCGGATACGCAGTATTTT CSARDLRGGSDTQYF
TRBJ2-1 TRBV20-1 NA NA TGCAGTGCTAGTGACCCCCTGGCCTACAATGAGCAGTTCTTC CSASDPLAYNEQFF
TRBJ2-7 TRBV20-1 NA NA TGCAGTGCTAGATTACAGGGTACCTACGAGCAGTACTTC CSARLQGTYEQYF
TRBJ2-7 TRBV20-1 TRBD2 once TGCAGTGCTGGAGGACTAGCGAAGACCTACGAGCAGTACTTC CSAGGLAKTYEQYF
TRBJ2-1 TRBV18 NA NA TGTGCCAGCTCACCTACTAGCTCCTACAATGAGCAGTTCTTC CASSPTSSYNEQFF
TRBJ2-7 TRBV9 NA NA TGTGCCAGCAGCGTAGAAGAGACTTATTATCCCGAGCAGTACTTC CASSVEETYYPEQYF
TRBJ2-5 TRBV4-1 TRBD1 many TGCGCCAGCAGCCGAAAGGGGGACAGTTTGGAGACCCAGTACTTC CASSRKGDSLETQYF
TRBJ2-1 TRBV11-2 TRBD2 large TGTGCCAGCAGCCCACTATTATTGGGGACTAGTCGGCCCTACAATGAGCAGTTCTTC CASSPLLLGTSRPYNEQFF